This paragraph covers one T cell receptor beta chain sequence. The antigen is undetermined. The sample comes from a study of response to subunit inactivated influenza vaccine. One entry per CDR3 protein results from TCRdb running MiXCR on the RT-PCR reads. The sample consists of about 520,000 distinct CDR3 sequences, about 25% of them appearing once. Study-level results: After each seasonal influenza vaccination, few new T cells are recruited, the authors suggested.

The sequence was collected from a man over 45 who received an inactivated influenza vaccine. This sample comprised CD4+ T cells sorted from PBMCs, obtained 4 to 6 days after vaccination.

The CDR3 coding sequence is TGCAGCGTGATGGACGGTCTGTATGGCTACACCTTC. Its protein is CSVMDGLYGYTF. This chain links TRBV29-1 with TRBJ1-2; D not certain. Germline-derived CDR1 and CDR2 are SQVTM and ANQGSEA. V was trimmed by 6 bases and J by 5 bases, leaving 13 bases between them. The length of the CDR3 is 12 residues.